This section outlines one T cell receptor (beta chain) sequence together with its context. Trimming removed 7 bases from V and 1 base from J, with 11 bases in between. CDR1 and CDR2 from the germline V gene are SQVTM and ANQGSEA. The CDR3 contains 12 residues. The record originates from a study of low-dose radiotherapy and immunotherapy resistance in tumors. Time point reported: after trial treatment. Treatment defined: LDRT plus nivolumab, ipilimumab, low-dose cyclophosphamide and aspirin (RACIN trial). cDNA synthesis used a TRAV/TRBV-specific primer set for both chains. TCRs were put through roughly 19 PCR cycles of amplification with Phusion. A constant-region primer and the V-primer adapter served as the primer pair. MiXCR was run by TCRdb on the reads, yielding one entry per CDR3 protein. Among 31,000 or so distinct CDR3 sequences listed, around 47% were seen once.

V and J are TRBV29-1 and TRBJ2-7; D uncertain. Here the sequenced sample was PBMCs, taken after low-dose radiotherapy plus immunotherapy. The sequence derives from a male donor with gallbladder cancer. The CDR3 sequence: CSASGSSYEQYF. CDR3 nucleotide sequence: TGCAGCGCCTCCGGCAGTTCCTACGAGCAGTACTTC.